These 28 T cell receptor beta chains came from one sample sequenced in a study of OX40 agonist ivuxolimab in advanced cancers. The table came from immunoSEQ multiplex PCR; TCRdb's copy has only in-frame clones and leaves some out. The table records roughly 74,000 clones, roughly 84% of them present only once. The sequenced sample was CD4+ or CD8+ T cells sorted from blood, obtained in a trial of the OX40 agonist ivuxolimab. These receptors were obtained from an adult with an advanced solid tumor such as melanoma, head and neck, liver or kidney cancer.

V and J are TRBV28 and TRBJ1-3, with D unresolved. Trimming removed 3 bases from V and 0 bases from J, with 6 bases in between. CDR1 MDHEN and CDR2 SYDVKM come from the germline V gene. The CDR3 runs to 14 residues. The CDR3 loop reads CASSFRFSGNTIYF. CDR3 coding DNA: TGTGCCAGCAGTTTCCGGTTCTCTGGAAACACCATATATTTT.

J is TRBJ2-3 and V is TRBV4-3, with D perhaps matching TRBD2 (6 bases). From germline, CDR1 is LGHNA and CDR2 YSLEER. CDR3 length: 17 residues. Trimming removed 0 bases at V and 1 base at J, with 14 bases between. In DNA, the CDR3 is TGCGCCAGCAGCCAAGATCGGGGCGGGGTGGGCACAGATACGCAGTATTTT. Translated, it gives CASSQDRGGVGTDTQYF.

The chain carries TRBV19 and TRBJ1-1; D is uncertain. Between the trimmed V and J ends, which lost 3 bases and 1 base, there was a span of 6 bases. Germline lookup yields CDR1 LNHDA and CDR2 SQIVND (reference sequence). The CDR3 spans 13 residues. The CDR3 DNA reads as TGTGCCAGTAGTATTTCAGGGAACACTGAAGCTTTCTTT. Translation: CASSISGNTEAFF. The full variable domain, in which reference TRBV19 and TRBJ1-1 provide the parts outside the CDR3, is DGGITQSPKYLFRKEGQNVTLSCEQNLNHDAMYWYRQDPGQGLRLIYYSQIVNDFQKGDIAEGYSVSREKKESFPLTVTSAQKNPTAFYLCASSISGNTEAFFGQGTRLTVV.

The chain joins TRBV5-1 to TRBJ2-1; no clear D gene. V was shortened by 0 bases and J by 5 bases, with 12 bases between the two germline ends. Germline loops: CDR1 SGHRS, CDR2 YFSETQ. CDR3 length: 15 residues. The CDR3 nucleotides read TGCGCCAGCAGCTTGGAAGGGAACAGCCACAATGAGCAGTTCTTC. Its translation: CASSLEGNSHNEQFF.

This sequence joins TRBV6-5 and TRBJ1-1; the D gene is possibly TRBD1 (6 bases). From germline, CDR1 is MNHEY and CDR2 SVGAGI. V dropped 6 bases and J dropped 1 base, with 9 bases sitting between them. The CDR3 runs 13 residues. The CDR3 region has the DNA TGTGCCAGCAGCCTCAGGGGGAACACTGAAGCTTTCTTT. Encoded protein: CASSLRGNTEAFF.

The chain links TRBV7-2 to TRBJ1-5, with unresolved D. Germline assignment: CDR1 SGHTA and CDR2 FQGNSA. The V end lost 5 bases, the J end lost 0 bases, and 11 bases lay between the germline ends. This CDR3 region has 15 residues. Here the CDR3 reads CASSEVGVSNQPQHF. The DNA for the CDR3 is TGTGCCAGCAGCGAAGTGGGCGTTAGCAATCAGCCCCAGCATTTT.

V usage is TRBV7-2 and J usage is TRBJ1-1; 9 positions match TRBD1. Trimming took 6 bases from V and 3 from J; bases not matched to a gene: 8. The CDR3 loop spans 15 amino acids. The germline V gene encodes CDR1 SGHTA and CDR2 FQGNSA. The CDR3 here is CASRLQGARDTEAFF. The CDR3 bases are TGTGCCAGCAGGTTACAGGGGGCGCGGGACACTGAAGCTTTCTTT.

This clone appeared a single time. CDR3 residues: CASSPPGLAGIDEQFF. The CDR3 DNA reads TGTGCCAGCAGTCCGCCGGGACTAGCGGGTATCGATGAGCAGTTCTTC. V gene TRBV28 combines with J gene TRBJ2-1, with 12 bases identical to TRBD2. This CDR3 comprises 16 residues. V was pared by 5 bases and J by 8 bases, with 10 bases of the junction left unmatched. Germline-derived CDR1 and CDR2 are MDHEN and SYDVKM.

J is TRBJ2-1 and V is TRBV7-7; D is unclear. The length of the CDR3 is 13 residues. V lost 2 bases to trimming and J lost 6 bases, with 8 bases between them. Germline V lookup: CDR1 SSHAT, CDR2 FNYEAQ (reference sequence). As DNA, the CDR3 is TGTGCCAGCAGCTTAACTACACGCAATGAGCAGTTCTTC. Translating it yields CASSLTTRNEQFF. The full variable domain, with the rest looked up from reference TRBV7-7 and TRBJ2-1, is GAGVSQSPRYKVTKRGQDVTLRCDPISSHATLYWYQQALGQGPEFLTYFNYEAQPDKSGLPSDRFSAERPEGSISTLTIQRTEQRDSAMYRCASSLTTRNEQFFGPGTRLTVL.

This clone was observed a handful of times. V and J are TRBV6-6 and TRBJ2-7; 13 nucleotides match TRBD2. The ends lost 4 bases at V and 3 bases at J; junction bases unmatched: 3. CDR3 size: 15 residues. Per the germline V gene, CDR1 is MNHNY and CDR2 is SVGAGI (reference sequence). This CDR3 reads CASSSRTSGSYEQYF. For the CDR3, the DNA is TGTGCCAGCAGTTCCAGGACTAGCGGGAGCTACGAGCAGTACTTC.

This clone turned up a few times. The identical CDR3 is also encoded by other nucleotide sequences in the sample. This CDR3 is CASSLVGGVSYEQYF. The CDR3 DNA reads TGTGCCAGCAGCTTAGTAGGTGGGGTTTCCTACGAGCAGTACTTC. V and J are TRBV7-2 and TRBJ2-7; unclear D gene. CDR1 and CDR2 (germline): SGHTA, FQGNSA. This CDR3 has 15 amino acids. The V end lost 1 base, the J end lost 1 base, and 11 bases lay between the germline ends.

The V call is TRBV29-1, the J call TRBJ1-1; 7 bases agree with TRBD1. Trimming took 6 bases from V and 3 from J; bases not matched to a gene: 13. Per the germline V gene, CDR1 is SQVTM and CDR2 is ANQGSEA. This CDR3 is 15 amino acids long. The CDR3 protein is CSVQTPQGRDTEAFF. The CDR3 nucleotides read TGCAGCGTCCAAACCCCACAGGGGAGGGACACTGAAGCTTTCTTT.

This chain connects TRBV5-4 to TRBJ2-1; D might be TRBD1 (6 bases). V lost 3 bases to trimming and J lost 8 bases, with 15 bases between them. This CDR3 has 14 amino acids. Germline-derived CDR1 and CDR2 are SGHNT and YYREEE (reference sequence). CDR3 DNA sequence: TGTGCCAGCAGCTCCAGGGGAGCTCCTTATGAGCAGTTCTTC. It specifies CASSSRGAPYEQFF.

The chain combines TRBV5-1 with TRBJ1-1; the D gene is possibly TRBD1 (5 bases). The germline gives CDR1 SGHRS, CDR2 YFSETQ. The CDR3 sequence is 16 residues long. V lost 0 bases and J lost 1, with 13 bases in between. The CDR3 protein is CASSLDGPGRNTEAFF. CDR3 DNA sequence: TGCGCCAGCAGCTTGGACGGTCCAGGGAGGAACACTGAAGCTTTCTTT.

The rearrangement joins TRBV5-1 to TRBJ2-3; D tentatively fits TRBD1 or TRBD2 (5 bases each). Trimming took 4 bases from V and 0 from J, leaving 18 bases between them. CDR1 SGHRS and CDR2 YFSETQ come from the germline V gene. The CDR3 loop spans 17 amino acids. CDR3 DNA: TGCGCCAGCAGCCCCGGGACGGCTGTACGTAGCACAGATACGCAGTATTTT. Translating it yields CASSPGTAVRSTDTQYF.

This clone has a single count. This chain uses TRBV7-9 with TRBJ2-1; D is possibly TRBD1 (8 bases). Germline assignment: CDR1 SEHNR and CDR2 FQNEAQ (reference sequence). This CDR3 region has 16 residues. The V gene lost 5 bases and the J gene lost 8 bases, with 22 bases spanning the gap. CDR3 in amino acids: CASSPPYRGRVDEQFF. CDR3 DNA: TGTGCCAGCAGCCCCCCCTACAGGGGGAGGGTGGATGAGCAGTTCTTC.

The chain joins TRBV11-3 to TRBJ2-5; perhaps TRBD2 as D (5 bases). The CDR3 sequence is 14 residues long. V lost 2 bases and J 10 bases, leaving 17 bases between the germline ends. Germline lookup yields CDR1 SGHNT and CDR2 YENEEA. The CDR3 coding sequence is TGTGCCAGCAGCTTAAGCGGTTCCGTGGGGATCCAGTACTTC. Translation gives CASSLSGSVGIQYF.

The chain has TRBV27 and TRBJ2-7; 9 bases match TRBD2. The V gene's germline CDR1 is MNHEY and CDR2 SMNVEV (reference sequence). Germline trimming cut 6 bases from V and 3 bases from J; bases unmatched to any gene: 6. The CDR3 sequence is 14 residues long. CDR3 amino acids: CASRGGLASYEQYF. DNA for the CDR3: TGTGCCAGCAGGGGAGGACTAGCGAGCTACGAGCAGTACTTC.

The V and J genes are TRBV5-4 and TRBJ2-2, with D maybe TRBD1 (6 bases). Between the trimmed V and J ends, which lost 4 bases and 3 bases, there was a span of 13 bases. The CDR3 contains 15 residues. Germline lookup yields CDR1 SGHNT and CDR2 YYREEE (reference sequence). Written as DNA, the CDR3 is TGTGCCAGCAGCCCCTGGACAGATCACACCGGGGAGCTGTTTTTT. Protein sequence: CASSPWTDHTGELFF.

This clone was seen just once. V is TRBV11-2 and J is TRBJ2-1; the match to TRBD2 covers 11 bases. The CDR3 is 14 amino acids. The junction had 5 bases not matched to a gene; V was cut back by 6 bases and J by 7 bases. From germline, CDR1 is SGHAT and CDR2 FQNNGV. The CDR3 loop reads CASRTSGISNEQFF. The CDR3 region has the DNA TGTGCCAGCAGGACTAGCGGGATTAGTAATGAGCAGTTCTTC. Using reference TRBV11-2 and TRBJ2-1 for the parts outside the CDR3, the full variable domain is EAGVAQSPRYKIIEKRQSVAFWCNPISGHATLYWYQQILGQGPKLLIQFQNNGVVDDSQLPKDRFSAERLKGVDSTLKIQPAKLEDSAVYLCASRTSGISNEQFFGPGTRLTVL.

This sequence joins TRBV9 and TRBJ1-2; TRBD1 matches at 7 bases. The CDR3 is 15 amino acids. The V and J ends lost 1 base and 7 bases, in that order; junction bases with no gene match: 10. The germline CDR1 and CDR2 sequences are SGDLS and YYNGEE. In nucleotides, the CDR3 is TGTGCCAGCAGCGTATCCCCGGGACAGCTCAGTGGCTACACCTTC. This gives the protein CASSVSPGQLSGYTF. The full variable domain, with the rest looked up from reference TRBV9 and TRBJ1-2, is DSGVTQTPKHLITATGQRVTLRCSPRSGDLSVYWYQQSLDQGLQFLIQYYNGEERAKGNILERFSAQQFPDLHSELNLSSLELGDSALYFCASSVSPGQLSGYTFGSGTRLTVV.

The CDR3 DNA is TGTGCCATCAGTGATCCCTCCGGGACAGGGGCAGATACGCAGTATTTT. Its protein is CAISDPSGTGADTQYF. V is TRBV10-3 and J is TRBJ2-3; 10 bases are shared with TRBD1. Trimming cost V 3 bases and J 4 bases; bases outside gene matches: 7. This CDR3 comprises 16 residues. Looked up from germline, CDR1 is ENHRY and CDR2 is SYGVKD.

The chain links TRBV11-2 to TRBJ2-1, with 9 bases that match TRBD2. Germline-derived CDR1 and CDR2 are SGHAT and FQNNGV. This CDR3 has 17 amino acids. Germline trimming cut 0 bases from V and 10 bases from J; bases unmatched to any gene: 13. The CDR3 sequence is CASSLDRIAGVSGEQFF. Here the CDR3 DNA reads TGTGCCAGCAGCTTAGATAGGATAGCGGGAGTATCGGGGGAGCAGTTCTTC.

The chain is built from TRBV19 and TRBJ2-3; maybe TRBD2 (6 bases). The length of the CDR3 is 14 residues. CDR1 LNHDA and CDR2 SQIVND come from the germline V gene (reference sequence). The ends were cut back, 5 bases at V and 7 bases at J, with 16 bases in the middle. The CDR3 bases are TGTGCCAGTAGTCCCGGGATGGGCGGGAATACGCAGTATTTT. Protein product: CASSPGMGGNTQYF.

The chain has TRBV10-3 and TRBJ1-2, with 10 bases identical to TRBD1. The ends lost 2 bases at V and 7 bases at J; junction bases unmatched: 10. The CDR3 has 16 amino acids. The germline V gene encodes CDR1 ENHRY and CDR2 SYGVKD. CDR3 DNA sequence: TGTGCCATCAGTGAGGGGATGCTGACAGGGGGCTTTGGCTACACCTTC. Protein sequence: CAISEGMLTGGFGYTF.

The chain employs TRBV10-2 and TRBJ2-3, with TRBD2 matching 8 bases. The V gene's germline CDR1 is WSHSY and CDR2 SAAADI. The CDR3 is 15 residues long. Trimming at V came to 2 bases and at J to 4 bases, leaving 5 bases not matched to a gene. In DNA form, the CDR3 reads TGCGCCAGCAGTGAGGCGGGGGGACGGGCAGATACGCAGTATTTT. It codes for CASSEAGGRADTQYF.

The V and J genes are TRBV5-4 and TRBJ1-6; 10 nucleotides agree with TRBD1. The CDR3 runs to 15 residues. The trim removed 0 bases at V and 9 bases at J, leaving 3 bases unmatched. Germline V gene sequence: CDR1 SGHNT, CDR2 YYREEE (reference sequence). The CDR3 nucleotides read TGTGCCAGCAGCTTGGGGGGGACAGGGGTTTCACCCCTCCACTTT. It specifies CASSLGGTGVSPLHF.

This chain uses TRBV5-1 with TRBJ1-1, with D maybe TRBD1 (5 bases). Germline CDR1 and CDR2: SGHRS and YFSETQ. The CDR3 is made up of 14 amino acids. V was cut by 2 bases and J by 2 bases, with 10 bases left in between. In nucleotides, the CDR3 is TGCGCCAGCAGCTTCGTTCAGGGAAACACTGAAGCTTTCTTT. Amino acids: CASSFVQGNTEAFF.